This T cell receptor (beta chain) was obtained from a study of OX40 agonist ivuxolimab in advanced cancers. A note on the overall study: Ivuxolimab, which targeted the costimulatory receptor OX40 (CD134), was an agonistic, fully human IgG2 monoclonal antibody. Of the approximately 50 dose-escalation patients, hepatocellular carcinoma was present in roughly 19, melanoma in roughly 15, renal cell carcinoma in 9 and head and neck cancer in 9. Three dose-escalation patients achieved partial responses, one with hepatocellular carcinoma and two with cutaneous melanoma. The paper reports the monotherapy dose-escalation portion (N of about 56 patients) of the phase I ivuxolimab trial. Prior anti-PD-1, anti-PD-L1 or anti-CTLA-4 therapy was permitted, and checkpoint inhibitors had been received by under 50% of dose-escalation patients. The point of sequencing TCRbeta in the periphery was to test whether ivuxolimab changed TCR sequence diversity and drove clonal T-cell expansion. The dose-escalation cohort was 82.7% male with a mean age of about 65 years, ranging from roughly 20 to 80. Intravenous ivuxolimab was administered to patients every 2 weeks at six dose levels: 0.01, 0.1, 0.3, 1.5, 3 and 10 mg/kg.

On this clone itself: It has no known antigen specificity. No much larger clone is present one base from it, and per-base qualities are unavailable.

For sequencing of the TCRbeta CDR3 region, genomic DNA was extracted from the sorted cells. The immunoSEQ Assay was used to sequence the TCRbeta CDR3 regions. What TCRdb holds here is the immuneACCESS table cut down to in-frame rearrangements. Part of the clones is not present; checked against another copy, under half of the missing clones reflect an unresolved V gene, and the others are unexplained. This sample lists roughly 92,000 clones; roughly 89% were detected once. Around 0.76% of the sample rests with the top ten. Patients with a history of autoimmune disease or receiving systemic immunosuppression were excluded from the trial. In every dose cohort, peripheral blood was drawn for TCR sequencing at baseline, cycle 4 day 1, and cycle 7 day 1. The samples were drawn from a first-in-human, open-label, multicenter phase I dose-escalation trial of ivuxolimab. The trial enrolled adults with locally advanced or metastatic head and neck squamous cell, hepatocellular, melanoma or renal cell carcinoma. Before TCR sequencing, CD4+ and CD8+ T cells were separately sorted from peripheral blood.

The CDR3, from cysteine to phenylalanine, totals 12 residues. The kept DNA is CDR3 alone, 36 bases in frame from the first base. CDR1 is given as SGHNT and CDR2 as YYREEE, both from the germline V gene (reference sequence). V was cut back by 4 bases and J by 2 bases, leaving a gap of 4 bases between them. General findings and caveats noted by the study authors: At doses of 0.1 to 3.0 mg/kg, clonal expansion of both CD4+ and CD8+ blood T cells was observed from baseline to week 6. Low levels of normalized T-cell clonal expansion were also seen in some patients who did not respond. The antigen specificity of the clonally expanded peripheral T cells was not determined. In the 0.1-3.0 mg/kg groups, partial responders were among the patients with the lowest normalized peripheral clonal expansion, particularly in CD8+ T cells. After ivuxolimab, more expanded clones were found on average in CD8+ T cells than in CD4+ T cells.

This receptor chain uses TRBV5-4 and TRBJ2-1, with the D gene not confidently named. Specimen: CD4+ or CD8+ T cells sorted from blood, collected in a trial of the OX40 agonist ivuxolimab. This TCR was sampled from an adult with an advanced solid tumor such as melanoma, head and neck, liver or kidney cancer. The CDR3 sequence is CASSQTYNEQFF. The DNA is TGTGCCAGCAGCCAAACCTACAATGAGCAGTTCTTC.